These T cell receptor beta chains were read from a single sample in a study of PD-L1 blockade in urothelial cancer. The protocol was immunoSEQ multiplex PCR, while the TCRdb copy is restricted to in-frame clones and leaves out a portion. The sample has some 89,000 clones, under 90% seen once; the top ten hold approximately 15%. The sample here was PBMCs, taken around atezolizumab (anti-PD-L1) treatment. The receptors originated from a man aged 55 to 70 with urothelial cancer. CDR3s leave out the opening cysteine and the closing phenylalanine or tryptophan.

V: TRBV19; J: TRBJ1-4; CDR3: ASSTTGIKEKLF
V: TRBV14; J: TRBJ2-2; CDR3: ASSQALAGVGELF
V: TRBV5-5; J: TRBJ1-5; CDR3: ASSRDSDQPQH
V: TRBV2; J: TRBJ1-5; CDR3: AGGRDSNQPQH
V: TRBV7-8; J: TRBJ2-5; CDR3: ASSLAPKLAGGGETQY
V: TRBV28; J: TRBJ1-5; CDR3: ASSPEVQPQH
V: TRBV10-3; J: TRBJ2-3; CDR3: AISESGLAGVDTQY
V: TRBV2; J: TRBJ1-2; CDR3: ASGSGFYGYT
V: TRBV19; J: TRBJ2-1; CDR3: ASSTLAGGYNEQF
V: TRBV4-2; J: TRBJ2-2; CDR3: ASSQLGQTNTGELF
V: TRBV2; J: TRBJ1-1; CDR3: ASSNTARNTEAF
V: TRBV19; J: TRBJ1-5; CDR3: ASTTDGYGYSNQPQH
V: TRBV30; J: TRBJ2-2; CDR3: AWEGTSGRVTGELF
V: TRBV5-5; J: TRBJ1-2; CDR3: ASSSGDLNYGYT
V: TRBV13; J: TRBJ2-5; CDR3: ASRYSETQY
V: TRBV18; J: TRBJ2-7; CDR3: ASSPVGQGSYEQY
V: TRBV10-3; J: TRBJ2-1; CDR3: AISESLARSYNEQF
V: TRBV11-2; J: TRBJ2-2; CDR3: ASVRDTANTGELF
V: TRBV6-5; J: TRBJ1-2; CDR3: ASSLVGYGYT
V: TRBV25-1; J: TRBJ2-1; CDR3: ASRPGGSGRGRDEQF
V: TRBV6-6; J: TRBJ2-7; CDR3: ASRFSSYEQY
V: TRBV11-2; J: TRBJ2-7; CDR3: ASSWGGGRNSYEQY
V: TRBV7-3; J: TRBJ1-1; CDR3: ASSSDPGSTEAF
V: TRBV28; J: TRBJ2-2; CDR3: ASSLGLMGLELF
V: TRBV27; J: TRBJ1-3; CDR3: ASSLSRGTERGGNTIY
V: TRBV19; J: TRBJ2-1; CDR3: ASSITGESYNEQF
V: TRBV27; J: TRBJ1-5; CDR3: ASSLWAGRGGHQPQH
V: TRBV7-3; J: TRBJ2-7; CDR3: ASSLGAGEAYEQY
V: TRBV9; J: TRBJ2-1; CDR3: ASSVERWAYNEQF
V: TRBV28; J: TRBJ2-3; CDR3: ASSLEGQGIADTQY
V: TRBV5-1; J: TRBJ2-1; CDR3: ASSSSLAGGYNEQF
V: TRBV2; J: TRBJ2-1; CDR3: ASRVGTHGGEQF
V: TRBV30; J: TRBJ2-5; CDR3: AWRPRGRETQY
V: TRBV13; J: TRBJ2-3; CDR3: ASRLSAPSGWGDTQY
V: TRBV18; J: TRBJ2-1; CDR3: ASSRSETRPSQF
V: TRBV27; J: TRBJ2-7; CDR3: ASSSREGTYEQY
V: TRBV5-1; J: TRBJ2-7; CDR3: ASSSKGENEQY
V: TRBV4-1; J: TRBJ1-1; CDR3: ASSQVVIGGLNTEAF
V: TRBV6-1; J: TRBJ1-6; CDR3: ASRRGTGVNSPLH